This TCR beta chain was recorded in a study of T cell responses to AZD1222 COVID-19 vaccine. Whole-study findings and limits: Baseline serology detected seropositivity in only 6 or 7 AZD1222 recipients. CD4 TCRs associated with vaccination spanned spike, dominating at 160-218 and 743-854.

Generated by immunoSEQ multiplex PCR, the TCRdb table keeps only in-frame clones and is missing some. The top ten hold 5% to 7.5% of the sample, which has about 100,000 clones, over 80% seen once. CDR1 and CDR2 (germline): MGHRA, YSYEKL. The V segment lost 3 bases and the J segment 6 bases; nucleotides outside the gene matches: 5. CDR3 length: 15 residues. In the case of this clone: Its antigen is undetermined.

The V call is TRBV4-1, the J call TRBJ1-2, with 12 bases fitting TRBD1. The receptor's source is an adult who received the AZD1222 COVID-19 vaccine. The source material was peripheral blood, sampled 28 days after the second AZD1222 dose. In DNA form, the CDR3 reads TGCGCCAGCAGCCACCCCGGGACAGGGGGCAATGGCTACACCTTC. It encodes CASSHPGTGGNGYTF.